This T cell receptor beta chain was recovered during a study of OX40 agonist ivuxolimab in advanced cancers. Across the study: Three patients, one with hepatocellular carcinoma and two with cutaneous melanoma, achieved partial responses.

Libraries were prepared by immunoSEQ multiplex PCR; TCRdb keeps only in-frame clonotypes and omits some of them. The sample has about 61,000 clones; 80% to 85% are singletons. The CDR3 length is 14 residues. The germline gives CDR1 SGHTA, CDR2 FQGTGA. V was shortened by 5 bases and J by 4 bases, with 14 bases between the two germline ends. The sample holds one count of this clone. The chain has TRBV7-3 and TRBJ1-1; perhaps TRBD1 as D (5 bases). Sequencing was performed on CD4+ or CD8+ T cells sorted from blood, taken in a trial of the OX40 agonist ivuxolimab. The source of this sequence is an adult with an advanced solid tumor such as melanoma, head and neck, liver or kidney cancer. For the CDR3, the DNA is TGTGCCAGCAGCCCCCATCAGGGAGGCACTGAAGCTTTCTTT. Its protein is CASSPHQGGTEAFF.